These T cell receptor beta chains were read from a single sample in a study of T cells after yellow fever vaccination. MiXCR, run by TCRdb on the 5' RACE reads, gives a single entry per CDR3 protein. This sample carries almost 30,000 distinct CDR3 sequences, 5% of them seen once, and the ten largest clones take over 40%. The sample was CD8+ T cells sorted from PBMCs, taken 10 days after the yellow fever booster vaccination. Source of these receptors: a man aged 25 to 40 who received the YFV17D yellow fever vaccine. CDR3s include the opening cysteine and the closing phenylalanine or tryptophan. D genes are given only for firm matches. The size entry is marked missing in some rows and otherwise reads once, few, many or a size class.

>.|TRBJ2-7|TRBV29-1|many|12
CSVVDSSYEQYF
TGCAGCGTAGTGGACAGCTCCTACGAGCAGTACTTC
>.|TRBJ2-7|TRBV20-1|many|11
CSALTGPEQYF
TGCAGTGCCTTGACGGGTCCCGAGCAGTACTTC
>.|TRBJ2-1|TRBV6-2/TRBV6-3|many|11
CAGGLPNEQFF
TGTGCCGGAGGACTCCCCAATGAGCAGTTCTTC
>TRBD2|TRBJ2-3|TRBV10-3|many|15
CAISGSGTSLDTQYF
TGTGCCATCAGTGGGTCCGGGACTAGTCTAGATACGCAGTATTTT
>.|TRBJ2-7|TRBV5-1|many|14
CASSGGTESYEQYF
TGCGCCAGCAGCGGAGGGACAGAGTCCTACGAGCAGTACTTC
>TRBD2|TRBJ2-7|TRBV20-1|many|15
CSASGLAGGWYEQYF
TGCAGTGCCTCGGGACTAGCGGGAGGGTGGTACGAGCAGTACTTC
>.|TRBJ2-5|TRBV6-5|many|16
CASSPPASARGETQYF
TGTGCCAGCAGTCCCCCCGCCAGTGCCCGCGGGGAGACCCAGTACTTC
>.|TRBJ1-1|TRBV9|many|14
CASSVGLEGTEAFF
TGTGCCAGCAGCGTTGGGTTGGAGGGGACTGAAGCTTTCTTT
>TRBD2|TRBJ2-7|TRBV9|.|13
CASSASGRYEQYF
TGTGCCAGCAGCGCTAGCGGGAGATACGAGCAGTACTTC
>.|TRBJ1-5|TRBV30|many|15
CAWTPGGRVAQPQHF
TGTGCCTGGACCCCCGGTGGTAGGGTCGCTCAGCCCCAGCATTTT
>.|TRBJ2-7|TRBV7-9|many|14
CASSLGAELNEQYF
TGTGCCAGCAGCTTAGGCGCGGAGTTGAACGAGCAGTACTTC
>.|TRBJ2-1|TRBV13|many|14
CASRRVYRENEQFF
TGTGCCAGTCGGCGGGTCTACAGGGAAAATGAGCAGTTCTTC
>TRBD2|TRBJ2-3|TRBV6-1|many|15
CASSGLAGGPDTQYF
TGTGCCAGCAGTGGACTAGCGGGAGGGCCAGATACGCAGTATTTT
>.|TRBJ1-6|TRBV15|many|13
CATGRGSNSPLHF
TGTGCCACCGGGAGGGGTAGCAATTCACCCCTCCACTTT
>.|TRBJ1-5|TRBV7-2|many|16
CASSLAAGLGNQPQHF
TGTGCCAGCAGCTTAGCGGCGGGGTTGGGCAATCAGCCCCAGCATTTT
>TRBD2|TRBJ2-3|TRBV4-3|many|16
CASSQGLAGGADTQYF
TGCGCCAGCAGCCAAGGGCTAGCGGGAGGCGCAGATACGCAGTATTTT
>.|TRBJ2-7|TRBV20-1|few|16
CCARDRGPRGAYEQYF
TGCTGTGCTAGAGATCGGGGACCCAGGGGCGCCTACGAGCAGTACTTC
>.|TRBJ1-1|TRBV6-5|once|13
CASSPGTSTEAFF
TGTGCCAGCAGTCCAGGGACGAGCACTGAAGCTTTCTTT
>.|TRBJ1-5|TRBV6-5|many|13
CASSYTWDQPQHF
TGTGCCAGCAGTTATACTTGGGATCAGCCCCAGCATTTT
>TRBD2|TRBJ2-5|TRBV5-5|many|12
CASALAGETQYF
TGTGCCAGCGCCTTAGCGGGAGAGACCCAGTACTTC
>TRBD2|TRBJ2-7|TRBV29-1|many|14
CSVKAGGFSYEQYF
TGCAGCGTTAAGGCGGGAGGATTCTCCTACGAGCAGTACTTC
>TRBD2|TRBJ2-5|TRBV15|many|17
CATSAGDSGSVQETQYF
TGTGCCACCAGCGCGGGGGATAGCGGGAGTGTCCAAGAGACCCAGTACTTC
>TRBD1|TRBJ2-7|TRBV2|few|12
CASNGQAYEQYF
TGTGCCAGCAACGGACAGGCCTACGAGCAGTACTTC
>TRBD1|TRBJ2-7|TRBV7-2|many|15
CASSLYGTVAYEQYF
TGTGCCAGCAGCTTATACGGGACAGTAGCCTACGAGCAGTACTTC
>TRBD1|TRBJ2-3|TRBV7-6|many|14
CASSEGDRGDTQYF
TGTGCCAGCAGCGAGGGGGACAGGGGTGATACGCAGTATTTT